One and the same sample provided the 17 T cell receptor beta chains below, sequenced in a study of OX40 agonist ivuxolimab in advanced cancers. The table came from immunoSEQ multiplex PCR; TCRdb's copy has only in-frame clones and leaves some out. Here the sample spans about 64,000 clones, about 86% being singletons. The sample was CD4+ or CD8+ T cells sorted from blood, taken in a trial of the OX40 agonist ivuxolimab. The receptors here all came from an adult with an advanced solid tumor such as melanoma, head and neck, liver or kidney cancer.

This clone showed up just a few times. The gene calls are TRBV19 and TRBJ2-6; no reliable D call. CDR1 LNHDA and CDR2 SQIVND come from the germline V gene (reference sequence). The CDR3 runs 16 residues. Trimming took off 3 bases at V and 0 bases at J, with 9 bases between the two ends. CDR3 coding DNA: TGTGCCAGTAGTATTCCCCCCGTCTCTGGGGCCAACGTCCTGACTTTC. Translating it yields CASSIPPVSGANVLTF.

The chain combines TRBV5-1 with TRBJ2-7, with D possibly being TRBD1 (6 bases). The germline CDR1 and CDR2 sequences are SGHRS and YFSETQ. V shed 4 bases and J shed 0 bases, with 23 bases lying between them. The CDR3 loop spans 18 amino acids. The CDR3 nucleotides are TGCGCCAGCAGCCGGCTCGAGCGACAGGCTCGGGGCTCCTACGAGCAGTACTTC. This codes for CASSRLERQARGSYEQYF.

The chain recombines TRBV6-8 with TRBJ1-1; D remains unclear. CDR3 length: 15 amino acids. Germline V gene data show CDR1 as MNHGY and CDR2 as SAAAGT. V lost 0 bases, J lost 1 base, and 9 bases lay in between. CDR3 DNA: TGTGCCAGCAGTTACTCTCGGAGGGCGAACACTGAAGCTTTCTTT. As protein: CASSYSRRANTEAFF.

This clone was picked up one time. The chain is built from TRBV5-4 and TRBJ2-2, with D possibly being TRBD1 or TRBD2 (5 bases each). The germline V and J ends were trimmed by 4 bases and 1 base, with 11 bases remaining between them. CDR1 is SGHNT and CDR2 is YYREEE in the germline V gene (reference sequence). The CDR3 runs to 15 residues. CDR3 bases: TGTGCCAGCAGCGTTGGGACGGTGAACACCGGGGAGCTGTTTTTT. Translation gives CASSVGTVNTGELFF.

This clone has only one observation. The V and J genes are TRBV11-3 and TRBJ2-3, with 7 bases fitting TRBD1. Looked up from germline, CDR1 is SGHNT and CDR2 is YENEEA. This CDR3 contains 13 residues. V dropped 5 bases and J dropped 5; count of bases not matched to a gene: 4. The CDR3 here is CASSDRQGDTQYF. CDR3 coding DNA: TGTGCCAGCAGCGACCGACAGGGAGATACGCAGTATTTT.

V and J are TRBV2 and TRBJ2-4; D ambiguous. The V end lost 7 bases, the J end lost 4 bases, and 14 bases lay between the germline ends. From germline, CDR1 is SNHLY and CDR2 FYNNEI. CDR3 size: 14 residues. This CDR3 reads CASTLPDIKNIQYF. In DNA form, the CDR3 reads TGTGCCAGCACCTTACCCGACATTAAAAACATTCAGTACTTC.

Only a few counts were recorded for this clone. The chain links TRBV2 to TRBJ2-2; 9 nucleotides line up with TRBD2. The CDR3 extends over 16 amino acids. V was clipped by 7 bases and J by 0 bases; unmatched bases: 6. Germline-derived CDR1 and CDR2 are SNHLY and FYNNEI. CDR3 coding DNA: TGTGCCAGCAAAGCGGGGGGTCTCGCGAACACCGGGGAGCTGTTTTTT. It is translated as CASKAGGLANTGELFF. The whole variable domain, remainder taken from reference TRBV2 and TRBJ2-2, is EPEVTQTPSHQVTQMGQEVILRCVPISNHLYFYWYRQILGQKVEFLVSFYNNEISEKSEIFDDQFSVERPDGSNFTLKIRSTKLEDSAMYFCASKAGGLANTGELFFGEGSRLTVL.

V is TRBV5-4 and J is TRBJ2-1; perhaps TRBD2 as D (6 bases). Trimming pared 0 bases from V and 0 bases from J, leaving 13 bases between. Germline V gene lookup returns CDR1 SGHNT and CDR2 YYREEE (reference sequence). This CDR3 is 17 amino acids long. Here the CDR3 DNA reads TGTGCCAGCAGCTTGGGCTTAGCGGAAAGCTCCTACAATGAGCAGTTCTTC. Translated, it gives CASSLGLAESSYNEQFF.

The V call is TRBV27, the J call TRBJ1-2; D uncertain. The germline CDR1 and CDR2 sequences are MNHEY and SMNVEV (reference sequence). This CDR3 has 14 amino acids. Between the trimmed V and J ends, which lost 3 bases and 8 bases, there was a span of 16 bases. CDR3 DNA sequence: TGTGCCAGCAGTTTTGTTGACGGCCCGGAGGGCTACACCTTC. Translating gives CASSFVDGPEGYTF.

The chain is built from TRBV9 and TRBJ2-3; D is uncertain. Germline lookup yields CDR1 SGDLS and CDR2 YYNGEE. V was cut by 0 bases and J by 1 base, with 9 bases left in between. The CDR3 has 15 residues. DNA of the CDR3: TGTGCCAGCAGCGTAGTCTCGACCCGCACAGATACGCAGTATTTT. Translating it yields CASSVVSTRTDTQYF.

Only a few counts were recorded for this clone. This chain links TRBV29-1 with TRBJ1-1, with D possibly TRBD1 on 5 matching bases. V was clipped by 7 bases and J by 11 bases, with 17 bases between them. CDR1 is SQVTM and CDR2 is ANQGSEA in the germline V gene. This CDR3 spans 11 amino acids. CDR3 in DNA: TGCAGCGCTTCGGGGCGAGGGAATGCTTTCTTT. Protein: CSASGRGNAFF.

V usage is TRBV18 and J usage is TRBJ2-1, with D possibly matching TRBD2 (5 bases). V lost 6 bases to trimming and J lost 5 bases, with 11 bases between them. The germline V gene encodes CDR1 KGHSH and CDR2 LQKENI. CDR3 length equals 13 residues. CDR3 nucleotide sequence: TGTGCCAGCTCCCGGGGTTTAGACAATGAGCAGTTCTTC. Amino acid sequence: CASSRGLDNEQFF.

The genes are TRBV11-2 and TRBJ1-5, with 9 bases matching TRBD1. Germline CDR1 SGHAT, CDR2 FQNNGV. After removal of 5 bases from V and 3 bases from J, the junction contained 8 bases not matched to a gene. This CDR3 contains 16 residues. CDR3 residues: CASSPGTGWDNQPQHF. The CDR3 region has the DNA TGTGCCAGCAGCCCAGGGACAGGGTGGGACAATCAGCCCCAGCATTTT.

V usage is TRBV10-1 and J usage is TRBJ2-7; D may be TRBD2 (6 bases). Germline V gene data show CDR1 as WNHNN and CDR2 as SYGVQD (reference sequence). With 4 bases removed from V and 5 bases from J, the gap between germline ends came to 12 bases. This CDR3 comprises 13 residues. The CDR3 reads CASSVAPGDEQYF. CDR3 sequence (DNA): TGCGCCAGCAGTGTCGCTCCGGGGGACGAGCAGTACTTC.

J is TRBJ2-5 and V is TRBV5-8, with 7 positions matching TRBD1. The CDR3 is 13 residues long. Per germline, CDR1 SGHTS and CDR2 YDEGEE. The trim removed 3 bases at V and 4 bases at J, leaving 3 bases unmatched. The CDR3 sequence: CASSSRQGETQYF. The CDR3 region has the DNA TGTGCCAGCAGCTCGAGACAGGGAGAGACCCAGTACTTC.

As to this clone: Other DNA variants within this sample encode the same CDR3. The chain links TRBV7-8 to TRBJ1-5; unclear D gene. V lost 1 base, J lost 5 bases, and 9 bases lay in between. The length of the CDR3 is 14 residues. Germline lookup yields CDR1 SGHVS and CDR2 FQNEAQ. In DNA, the CDR3 is TGTGCCAGCAGCTTAGGGGGTCGGGATCAGCCCCAGCATTTT. Encoded protein: CASSLGGRDQPQHF.

The chain has TRBV19 and TRBJ2-6; D gene uncertain. In germline, CDR1 is LNHDA, CDR2 SQIVND (reference sequence). Trimming shortened V by 4 bases and J by 2 bases, and 6 bases separated the two germline ends. This CDR3 has 14 residues. CDR3 DNA: TGTGCCAGTAGTAATGGCGCTGGGGCCAACGTCCTGACTTTC. Translation gives CASSNGAGANVLTF.